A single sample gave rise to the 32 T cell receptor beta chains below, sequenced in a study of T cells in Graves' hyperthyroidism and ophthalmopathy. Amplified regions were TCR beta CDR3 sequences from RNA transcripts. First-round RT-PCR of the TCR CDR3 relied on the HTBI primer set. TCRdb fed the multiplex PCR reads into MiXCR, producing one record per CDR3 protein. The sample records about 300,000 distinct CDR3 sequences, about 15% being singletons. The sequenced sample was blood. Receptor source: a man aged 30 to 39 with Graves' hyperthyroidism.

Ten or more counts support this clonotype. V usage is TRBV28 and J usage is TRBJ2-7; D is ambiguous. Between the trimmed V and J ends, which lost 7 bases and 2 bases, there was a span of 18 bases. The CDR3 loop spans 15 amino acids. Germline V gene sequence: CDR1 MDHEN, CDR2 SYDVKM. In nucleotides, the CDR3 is TGTGCCAGCAATCAAGCCCCCACCCCAACCTACGAGCAGTACTTC. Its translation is CASNQAPTPTYEQYF.

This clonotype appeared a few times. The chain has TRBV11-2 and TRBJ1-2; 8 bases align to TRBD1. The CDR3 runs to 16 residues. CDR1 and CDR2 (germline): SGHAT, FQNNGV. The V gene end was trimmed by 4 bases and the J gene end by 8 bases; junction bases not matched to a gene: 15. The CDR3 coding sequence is TGTGCCAGCAGCTCAAGATCTTCGGGACAGGACCCCGGCTACACCTTC. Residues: CASSSRSSGQDPGYTF.

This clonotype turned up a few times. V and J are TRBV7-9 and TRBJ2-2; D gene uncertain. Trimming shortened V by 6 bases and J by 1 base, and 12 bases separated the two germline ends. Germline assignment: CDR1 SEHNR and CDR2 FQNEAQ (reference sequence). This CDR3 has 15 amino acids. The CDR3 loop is CASSLQMVNTGELFF. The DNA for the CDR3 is TGTGCCAGCAGTCTCCAGATGGTGAACACCGGGGAGCTGTTTTTT.

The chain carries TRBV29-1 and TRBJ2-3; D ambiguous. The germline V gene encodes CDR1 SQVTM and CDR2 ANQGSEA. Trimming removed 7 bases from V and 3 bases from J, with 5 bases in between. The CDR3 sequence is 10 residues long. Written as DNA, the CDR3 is TGCAGCGCTGGAACAGATACGCAGTATTTT. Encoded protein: CSAGTDTQYF.

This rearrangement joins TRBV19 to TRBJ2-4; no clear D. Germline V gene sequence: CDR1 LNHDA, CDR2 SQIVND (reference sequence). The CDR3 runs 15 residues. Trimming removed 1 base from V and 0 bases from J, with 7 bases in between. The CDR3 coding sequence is TGTGCCAGTAGTATAGCTCAACTAGCCAAAAACATTCAGTACTTC. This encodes CASSIAQLAKNIQYF.

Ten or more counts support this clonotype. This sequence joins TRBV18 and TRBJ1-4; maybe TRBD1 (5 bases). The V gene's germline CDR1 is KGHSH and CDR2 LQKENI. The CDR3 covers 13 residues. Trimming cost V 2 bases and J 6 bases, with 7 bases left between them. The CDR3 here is CASSPSTDEKLFF. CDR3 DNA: TGTGCCAGCTCACCATCGACAGATGAAAAACTGTTTTTT.

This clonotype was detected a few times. Here the CDR3 reads CATSRGDEKLFF. CDR3 DNA sequence: TGTGCCACCAGCAGGGGTGATGAAAAACTGTTTTTT. The chain joins TRBV15 to TRBJ1-4; D ambiguous. Germline V gives CDR1 LNHNV, CDR2 YYDKDF (reference sequence). Between the trimmed V and J ends, which lost 3 bases and 6 bases, there was a span of 5 bases. CDR3 length: 12 residues.

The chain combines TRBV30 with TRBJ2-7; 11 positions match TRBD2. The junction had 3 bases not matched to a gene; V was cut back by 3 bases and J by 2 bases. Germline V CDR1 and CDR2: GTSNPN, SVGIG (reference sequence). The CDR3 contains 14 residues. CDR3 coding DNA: TGTGCCTGGAGCTTAGCGGGAGGGCCCTACGAGCAGTACTTC. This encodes CAWSLAGGPYEQYF. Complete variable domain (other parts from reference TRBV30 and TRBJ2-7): SQTIHQWPATLVQPVGSPLSLECTVEGTSNPNLYWYRQAAGRGLQLLFYSVGIGQISSEVPQNLSASRPQDRQFILSSKKLLLSDSGFYLCAWSLAGGPYEQYFGPGTRLTVT.

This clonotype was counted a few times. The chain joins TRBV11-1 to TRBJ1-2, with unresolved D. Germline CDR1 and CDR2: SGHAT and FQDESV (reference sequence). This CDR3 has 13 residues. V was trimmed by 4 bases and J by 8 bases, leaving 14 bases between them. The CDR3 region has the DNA TGTGCCAGCAGCTCAAGGGTACCTGGGGGCTACACCTTC. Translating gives CASSSRVPGGYTF.

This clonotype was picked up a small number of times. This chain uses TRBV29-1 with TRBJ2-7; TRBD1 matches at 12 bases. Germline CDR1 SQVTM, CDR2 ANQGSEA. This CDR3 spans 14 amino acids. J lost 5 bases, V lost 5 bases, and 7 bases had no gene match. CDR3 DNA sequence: TGCAGCGTTTCCGGGACAGGGGGCTTCGACGAGCAGTACTTC. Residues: CSVSGTGGFDEQYF.

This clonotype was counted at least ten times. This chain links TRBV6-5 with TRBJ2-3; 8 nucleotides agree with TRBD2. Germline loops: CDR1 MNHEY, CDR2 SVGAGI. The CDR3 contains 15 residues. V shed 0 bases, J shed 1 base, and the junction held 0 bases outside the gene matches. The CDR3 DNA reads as TGTGCCAGCAGTTACTCGACTAGCGGCACAGATACGCAGTATTTT. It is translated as CASSYSTSGTDTQYF.

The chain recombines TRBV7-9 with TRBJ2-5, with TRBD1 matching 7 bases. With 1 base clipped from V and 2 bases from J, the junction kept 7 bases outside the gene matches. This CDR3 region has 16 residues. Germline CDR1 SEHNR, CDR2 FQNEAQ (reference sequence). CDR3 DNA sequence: TGTGCCAGCAGCTTAGGAGGGGGCGATAGGCAAGAGACCCAGTACTTC. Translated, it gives CASSLGGGDRQETQYF.

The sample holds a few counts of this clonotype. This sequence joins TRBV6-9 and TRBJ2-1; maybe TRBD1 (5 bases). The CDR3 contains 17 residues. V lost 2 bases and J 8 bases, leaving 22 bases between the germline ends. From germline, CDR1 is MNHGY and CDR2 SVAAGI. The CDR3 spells CASSYTADRRPMDEQFF. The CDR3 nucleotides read TGTGCCAGCAGTTATACCGCCGACAGAAGACCTATGGATGAGCAGTTCTTC.

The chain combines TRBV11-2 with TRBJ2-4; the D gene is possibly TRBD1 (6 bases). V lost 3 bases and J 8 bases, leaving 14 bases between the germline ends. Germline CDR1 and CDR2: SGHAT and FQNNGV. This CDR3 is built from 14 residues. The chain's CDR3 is CASSLDQKGDIQYF. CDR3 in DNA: TGTGCCAGCAGCTTGGATCAGAAGGGGGACATTCAGTACTTC.

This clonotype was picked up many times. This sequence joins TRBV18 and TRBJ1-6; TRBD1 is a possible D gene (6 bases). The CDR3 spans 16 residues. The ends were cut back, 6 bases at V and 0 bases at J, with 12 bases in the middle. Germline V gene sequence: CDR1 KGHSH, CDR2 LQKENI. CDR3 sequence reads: CASSRQESSYNSPLHF. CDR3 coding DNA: TGTGCCAGCTCCCGACAGGAGAGCTCCTATAATTCACCCCTCCACTTT.

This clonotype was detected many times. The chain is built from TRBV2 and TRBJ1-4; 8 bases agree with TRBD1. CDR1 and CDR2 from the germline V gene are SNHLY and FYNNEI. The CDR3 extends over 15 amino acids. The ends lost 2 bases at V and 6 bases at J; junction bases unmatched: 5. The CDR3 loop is CASSELTGGDEKLFF. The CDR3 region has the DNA TGTGCCAGCAGTGAACTAACAGGGGGAGATGAAAAACTGTTTTTT.

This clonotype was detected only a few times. For the CDR3, the DNA is TGTGCCAGCAGCTTTCCGACTAGCGGTTACAATGAGCAGTTCTTC. Translated: CASSFPTSGYNEQFF. The chain combines TRBV5-5 with TRBJ2-1, with 9 nucleotides matching TRBD2. This CDR3 comprises 15 residues. CDR1 and CDR2 from the germline V gene are SGHKS and YYEKEE (reference sequence). V lost 2 bases and J lost 4; bases outside the gene matches: 4.

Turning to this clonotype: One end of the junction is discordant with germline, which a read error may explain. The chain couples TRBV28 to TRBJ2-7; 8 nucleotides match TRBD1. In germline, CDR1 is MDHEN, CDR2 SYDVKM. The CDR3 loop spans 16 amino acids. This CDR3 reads CASTTTGAVGPYAQYF. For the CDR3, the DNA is TGTGCCAGCACCACGACAGGGGCGGTGGGACCCTACGCGCAGTACTTC. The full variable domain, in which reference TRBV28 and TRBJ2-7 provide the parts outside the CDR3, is DVKVTQSSRYLVKRTGEKVFLECVQDMDHENMFWYRQDPGLGLRLIYFSYDVKMKEKGDIPEGYSVSREKKERFSLILESASTNQTSMYLCASTTTGAVGPYAQYFGPGTRLTVT.

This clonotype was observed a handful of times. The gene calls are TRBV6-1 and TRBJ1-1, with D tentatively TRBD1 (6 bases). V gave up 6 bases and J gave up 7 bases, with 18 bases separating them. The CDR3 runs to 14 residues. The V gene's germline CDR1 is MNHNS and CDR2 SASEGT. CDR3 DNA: TGTGCCAGCAGGTTAGGGGGGGCGCATAATGAAGCTTTCTTT. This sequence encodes CASRLGGAHNEAFF.

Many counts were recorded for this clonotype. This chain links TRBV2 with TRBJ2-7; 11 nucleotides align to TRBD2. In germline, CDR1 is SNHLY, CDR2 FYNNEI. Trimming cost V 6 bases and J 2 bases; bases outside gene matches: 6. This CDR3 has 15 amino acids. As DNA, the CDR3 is TGTGCCAGCAGCCCCGGACTAGCGGGCGCCTACGAGCAGTACTTC. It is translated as CASSPGLAGAYEQYF.

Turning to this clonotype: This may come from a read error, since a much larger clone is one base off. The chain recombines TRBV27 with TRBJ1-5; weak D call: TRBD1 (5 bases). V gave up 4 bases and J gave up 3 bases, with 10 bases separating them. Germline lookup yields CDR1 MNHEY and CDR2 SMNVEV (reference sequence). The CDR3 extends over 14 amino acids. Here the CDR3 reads CASSSRDYNQPQHF. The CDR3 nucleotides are TGTGCCAGCAGTTCCCGGGACTACAATCAGCCCCAGCATTTT.

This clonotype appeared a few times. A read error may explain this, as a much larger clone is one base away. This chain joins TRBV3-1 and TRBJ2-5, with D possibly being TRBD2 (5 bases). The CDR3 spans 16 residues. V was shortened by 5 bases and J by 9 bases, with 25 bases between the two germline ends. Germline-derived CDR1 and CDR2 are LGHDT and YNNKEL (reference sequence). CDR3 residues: CASSIRTGGLPGAQYF. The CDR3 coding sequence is TGTGCCAGCAGCATACGGACTGGCGGTCTCCCTGGGGCCCAGTACTTC.

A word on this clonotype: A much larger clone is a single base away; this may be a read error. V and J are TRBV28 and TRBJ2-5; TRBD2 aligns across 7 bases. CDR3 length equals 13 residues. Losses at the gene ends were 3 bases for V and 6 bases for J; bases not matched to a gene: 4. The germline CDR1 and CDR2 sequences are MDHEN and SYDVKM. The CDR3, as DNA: TGTGCCAGCAGTTTGGTCGGGAGGAAGACCCAGTACTTC. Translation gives CASSLVGRKTQYF.

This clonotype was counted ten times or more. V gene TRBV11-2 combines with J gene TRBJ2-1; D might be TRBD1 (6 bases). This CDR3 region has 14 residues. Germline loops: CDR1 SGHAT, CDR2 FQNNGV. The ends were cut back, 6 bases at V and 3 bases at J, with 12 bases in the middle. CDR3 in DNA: TGTGCCAGCAGTATCCAGGGGATCTACAATGAGCAGTTCTTC. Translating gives CASSIQGIYNEQFF.

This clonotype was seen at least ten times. CDR3: CASSRWGGTVGDKNYNQPQHF. CDR3 in DNA: TGTGCCAGCAGTCGGTGGGGAGGGACGGTGGGAGATAAGAACTACAATCAGCCCCAGCATTTT. The rearrangement joins TRBV6-1 to TRBJ1-5; a weak D match, TRBD1 (5 bases). This CDR3 comprises 21 residues. V was cut by 5 bases and J by 3 bases, with 32 bases left in between. CDR1 is MNHNS, CDR2 SASEGT, per germline.

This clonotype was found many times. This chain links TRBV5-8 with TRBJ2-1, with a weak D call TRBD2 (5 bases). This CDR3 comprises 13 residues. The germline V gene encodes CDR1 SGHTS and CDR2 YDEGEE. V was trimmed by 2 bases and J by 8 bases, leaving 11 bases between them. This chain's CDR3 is CASSFRGPYEQFF. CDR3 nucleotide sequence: TGTGCCAGCAGCTTTAGAGGGCCATATGAGCAGTTCTTC.

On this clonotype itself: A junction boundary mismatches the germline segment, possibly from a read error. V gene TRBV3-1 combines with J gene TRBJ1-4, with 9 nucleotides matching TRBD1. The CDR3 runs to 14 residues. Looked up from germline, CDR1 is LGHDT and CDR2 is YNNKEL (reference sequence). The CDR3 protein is CASSLGTGNEQLFF. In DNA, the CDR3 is TGTGCCAGCAGCCTTGGGACAGGGAATGAACAACTGTTTTTT.

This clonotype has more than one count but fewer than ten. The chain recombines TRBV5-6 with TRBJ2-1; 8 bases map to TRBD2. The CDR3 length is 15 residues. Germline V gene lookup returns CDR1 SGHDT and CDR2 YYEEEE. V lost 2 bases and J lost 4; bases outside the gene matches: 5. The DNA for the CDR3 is TGTGCCAGCAGCTTTTGGCGGGAGGCGTACAATGAGCAGTTCTTC. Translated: CASSFWREAYNEQFF.

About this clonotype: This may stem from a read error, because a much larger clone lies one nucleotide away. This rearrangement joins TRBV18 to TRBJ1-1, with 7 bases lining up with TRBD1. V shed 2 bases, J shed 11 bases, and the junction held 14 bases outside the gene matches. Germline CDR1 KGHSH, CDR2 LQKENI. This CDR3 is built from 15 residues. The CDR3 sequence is CASSPIQGPDAEAFF. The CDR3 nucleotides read TGTGCCAGCTCACCAATACAGGGGCCTGATGCCGAGGCTTTCTTT.

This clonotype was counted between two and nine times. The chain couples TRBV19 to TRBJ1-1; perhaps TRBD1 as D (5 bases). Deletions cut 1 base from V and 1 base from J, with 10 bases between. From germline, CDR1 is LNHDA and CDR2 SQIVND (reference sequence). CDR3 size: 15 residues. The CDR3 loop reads CASSIVDGGNTEAFF. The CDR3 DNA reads TGTGCCAGTAGTATAGTAGATGGGGGGAACACTGAAGCTTTCTTT.

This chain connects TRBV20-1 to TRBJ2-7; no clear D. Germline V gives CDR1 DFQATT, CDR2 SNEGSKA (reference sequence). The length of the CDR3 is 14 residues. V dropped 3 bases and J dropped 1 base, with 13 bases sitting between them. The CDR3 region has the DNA TGCAGTGCTAGCCTCCTGGACGGATCCTACGAGCAGTACTTC. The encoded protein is CSASLLDGSYEQYF.

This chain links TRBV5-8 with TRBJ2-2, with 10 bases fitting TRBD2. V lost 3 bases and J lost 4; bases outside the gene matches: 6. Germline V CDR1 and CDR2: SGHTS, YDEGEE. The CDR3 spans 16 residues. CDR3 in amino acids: CASSSRLAGLTGELFF. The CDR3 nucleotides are TGTGCCAGCAGCTCAAGACTAGCGGGTCTCACCGGGGAGCTGTTTTTT.